This is a list of T cell receptor beta chains from one sample in a study of post-analysis software for immune sequencing data. MiXCR, run by TCRdb on the PCR reads, gives a single entry per CDR3 protein. This sample has about 820,000 distinct CDR3 sequences, with roughly 50% found just once. The sample comprised blood. Receptor source: a girl aged 5-17 years with multiple sclerosis. Both conserved end residues are part of each CDR3. The D gene is left open where the match is weak. The size entry is marked missing in some rows and otherwise reads once, few, many or a size class.

TRBV20-1	-	-	TRBJ1-4	CSAPRGASIEKLFF	TGCAGTGCCCCGAGGGGGGCATCGATTGAAAAACTGTTTTTT
TRBV20-1	-	-	TRBJ2-7	CSARDTGSSVGEQYF	TGCAGTGCTAGAGATACAGGGAGTTCGGTTGGCGAGCAGTACTTC
TRBV20-1	-	-	TRBJ2-1	CSASSALGRASSYNEQFF	TGCAGTGCTAGTAGTGCCTTAGGACGCGCGTCTTCCTACAATGAGCAGTTCTTC
TRBV6-2/TRBV6-3	-	-	TRBJ2-3	CASSYFPADTQYF	TGTGCCAGCAGTTACTTTCCAGCAGATACGCAGTATTTT
TRBV2	TRBD1	-	TRBJ2-7	CASSKEQGVYEQYF	TGTGCCAGCAGTAAAGAGCAGGGGGTCTACGAGCAGTACTTC
TRBV6-2/TRBV6-3	-	once	TRBJ2-1	CASRPGQRIEQFF	TGTGCCAGCAGGCCCGGACAGAGAATTGAGCAGTTCTTC
TRBV29-1	-	-	TRBJ2-5	CSVDTVSQETQYF	TGCAGCGTTGATACCGTATCTCAAGAGACCCAGTACTTC
TRBV12-3/TRBV12-4	-	many	TRBJ1-2	CASSRTGGYTF	TGTGCCAGCAGTAGGACGGGTGGCTACACCTTC
TRBV20-1	TRBD1	-	TRBJ1-2	CSAARGLGYGYTF	TGCAGTGCCGCCAGGGGGCTTGGCTATGGCTACACCTTC
TRBV7-6	TRBD1	-	TRBJ1-2	CASSADRGYGGYTF	TGTGCCAGCAGCGCAGACAGGGGATATGGTGGCTACACCTTC
TRBV7-9	TRBD1	once	TRBJ2-5	CASSPGQAYGTQYF	TGTGCCAGCAGCCCGGGACAGGCCTATGGGACCCAGTACTTC
TRBV18	TRBD1	-	TRBJ2-3	CASLPVGTGGKDTQYF	TGTGCCAGCTTACCAGTGGGGACAGGGGGGAAAGATACGCAGTATTTT
TRBV9	-	-	TRBJ2-1	CASSPRGSDLSSYNEQFF	TGTGCCAGCAGCCCTAGAGGGAGCGATTTGAGCTCCTACAATGAGCAGTTCTTC
TRBV29-1	TRBD1	-	TRBJ2-4	CSVAGDRANSYGQYF	TGCAGCGTCGCAGGTGACAGGGCCAATTCGTACGGGCAGTACTTC
TRBV29-1	-	few	TRBJ2-7	CSVEGGVSSYEQYF	TGCAGCGTTGAAGGCGGAGTGAGCTCCTACGAGCAGTACTTC
TRBV20-1	-	-	TRBJ1-1	CSPEEVHGNEAFF	TGCAGTCCTGAGGAAGTTCATGGAAATGAAGCTTTCTTT
TRBV15	-	-	TRBJ2-5	CATSRDGRGETQYF	TGTGCCACCAGCAGAGATGGAAGGGGTGAGACCCAGTACTTC
TRBV5-1	-	once	TRBJ2-1	CASRQGDLWEQFF	TGCGCCAGCAGGCAGGGCGATTTATGGGAGCAGTTCTTC
TRBV7-2	TRBD2	-	TRBJ2-7	CASSPYKLGLPLSYEQYF	TGTGCCAGCAGCCCGTATAAGCTGGGACTACCCCTTTCCTACGAGCAGTACTTC
TRBV7-9	TRBD1	few	TRBJ1-5	CASSGSTGTGQPQHF	TGTGCCAGCAGCGGGTCGACAGGGACGGGGCAGCCCCAGCATTTT
TRBV20-1	TRBD2	-	TRBJ2-1	CSAARAGGPYNEQFF	TGCAGTGCTGCGAGAGCGGGGGGGCCTTACAATGAGCAGTTCTTC
TRBV29-1	-	-	TRBJ2-1	CSVEDDRASSYNEQFF	TGCAGCGTTGAAGATGACCGGGCTAGCTCCTACAATGAGCAGTTCTTC
TRBV9	TRBD2	-	TRBJ2-3	CASSVGPAGSTDTQYF	TGTGCCAGCAGCGTAGGACCAGCGGGAAGCACAGATACGCAGTATTTT
TRBV20-1	TRBD1	-	TRBJ1-2	CSARARDRGIYGYTF	TGCAGTGCTAGAGCGAGGGACAGGGGGATCTATGGCTACACCTTC
TRBV29-1	TRBD1	-	TRBJ2-1	CSVGQGLTQFF	TGCAGCGTTGGACAGGGATTGACGCAGTTCTTC
TRBV20-1	-	few	TRBJ2-7	CSARGTQSSYEQYF	TGCAGTGCTAGGGGCACTCAGAGCTCCTACGAGCAGTACTTC
TRBV2	TRBD1	-	TRBJ1-2	CATRTGSSGGGYTF	TGTGCCACGAGGACAGGGTCGAGCGGAGGGGGCTACACCTTC
TRBV20-1	TRBD2	-	TRBJ2-5	CSAPDWRESGQYF	TGCAGTGCCCCAGATTGGCGGGAGAGCGGGCAGTACTTC
TRBV13	TRBD1	-	TRBJ1-1	CASSPGTGDLSTEAFF	TGTGCCAGCAGCCCCGGGACAGGGGACTTGAGCACTGAAGCTTTCTTT
TRBV7-2	TRBD1	-	TRBJ1-1	CASSLDRGGLSAEAFF	TGTGCCAGCAGCCTGGACAGGGGAGGACTTTCGGCTGAAGCTTTCTTT
TRBV12-3/TRBV12-4	-	-	TRBJ2-7	CASKVGGSSYEQYF	TGTGCCAGCAAGGTCGGGGGTAGCTCCTACGAGCAGTACTTC
TRBV7-7	TRBD2	-	TRBJ2-5	CASSLAFREGETQYF	TGTGCCAGCAGCTTAGCGTTCAGGGAGGGGGAGACCCAGTACTTC
TRBV7-3	TRBD1	few	TRBJ2-2	CTSSLRGTANTGELFF	TGTACCAGCAGCTTAAGGGGGACAGCGAACACCGGGGAGCTGTTTTTT
TRBV7-9	-	-	TRBJ2-5	CASSKALQETQYF	TGTGCCAGCAGCAAGGCCCTCCAAGAGACCCAGTACTTC
TRBV7-2	TRBD1	-	TRBJ2-1	CASSFSGQGLNEQFF	TGTGCCAGCAGCTTTTCAGGACAGGGGCTAAATGAGCAGTTCTTC
TRBV10-3	TRBD2	once	TRBJ2-7	CAISDPSLAGAGEQYF	TGTGCCATCAGTGACCCTTCGTTAGCGGGAGCTGGCGAGCAGTACTTC
TRBV3-1	-	few	TRBJ2-1	CASSPGGDSYNEQFF	TGTGCCAGCAGCCCCGGGGGAGACTCCTACAATGAGCAGTTCTTC
TRBV12-3/TRBV12-4	TRBD1	-	TRBJ2-5	CASSGQGKQTQYF	TGTGCCAGCAGTGGACAGGGGAAACAGACCCAGTACTTC
TRBV20-1	-	-	TRBJ2-7	CSIPRGASYEQYF	TGCAGTATCCCAAGGGGGGCCTCCTACGAGCAGTACTTC
TRBV10-3	-	-	TRBJ2-1	CAISRTRTNEQFF	TGTGCCATCAGCCGAACCCGTACAAATGAGCAGTTCTTC
TRBV4-1	-	-	TRBJ1-2	CASSHISGGYTF	TGCGCCAGCAGCCATATCTCCGGGGGCTACACCTTC
TRBV20-1	-	-	TRBJ2-5	CSARATGRMETQYF	TGCAGTGCTAGAGCTACAGGGAGAATGGAGACCCAGTACTTC